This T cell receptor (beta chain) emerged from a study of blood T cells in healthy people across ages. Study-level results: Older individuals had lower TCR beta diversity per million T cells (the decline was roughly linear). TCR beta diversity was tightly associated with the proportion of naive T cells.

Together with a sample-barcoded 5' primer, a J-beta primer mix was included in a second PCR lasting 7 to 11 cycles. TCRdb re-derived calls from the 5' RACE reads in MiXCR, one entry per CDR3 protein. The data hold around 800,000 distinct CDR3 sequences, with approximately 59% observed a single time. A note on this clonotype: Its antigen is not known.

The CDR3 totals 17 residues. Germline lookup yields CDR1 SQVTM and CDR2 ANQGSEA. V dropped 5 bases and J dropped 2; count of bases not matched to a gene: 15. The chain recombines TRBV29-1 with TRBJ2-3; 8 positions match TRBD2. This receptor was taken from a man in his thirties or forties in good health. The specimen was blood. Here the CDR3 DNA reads TGCAGCGTTCCCCAAGACTTCCGTAGCGGGGACACAGATACGCAGTATTTT. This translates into CSVPQDFRSGDTDTQYF.